This entry concerns a single T cell receptor (beta chain). Its antigen is still unknown. V was clipped by 4 bases and J by 4 bases, with 14 bases between them. The length of the CDR3 is 14 residues. The germline V gene has CDR1 SGHRS and CDR2 YFSETQ. The authors ran a second PCR of about 6 to 11 cycles using a sample-barcoded 5' primer and a J-beta primer mix. TCRdb re-analysed the 5' RACE reads in MiXCR, keeping a single row per CDR3 protein. The table lists about 1.6 million distinct CDR3 sequences, about 31% of them singletons, with roughly 12% in the top ten. RNA extraction gave at least 5.5 micrograms of total RNA per sample. The data were taken from a study of blood T cells in healthy people across ages. Findings and caveats of the study: Per million T cells, the diversity of TCR beta decreased roughly linearly as age advanced.

The clonotype originates from a woman under 40 in good health. Sample: blood. The rearrangement links TRBV5-1 to TRBJ1-2; D possibly corresponds to TRBD1 (5 bases). CDR3 residues: CASSGDGPGYGYTF. The CDR3 coding sequence is TGCGCCAGCAGCGGGGACGGGCCTGGCTATGGCTACACCTTC.